This T cell receptor beta chain was recorded in a study of T cells in Graves' hyperthyroidism and ophthalmopathy. The study's findings and limits: Researchers found most expanded thyroid clonotypes above 0.001 in blood as well. A model using 13 V-J features told ophthalmopathy apart from stable hyperthyroidism.

A lack of ophthalmopathy progression within 18 months defined stable Graves' hyperthyroidism. PBMCs were sourced from roughly 10 ml fresh peripheral blood. To note about this clonotype: The antigen remains unidentified.

The CDR3 contains 13 residues. V dropped 5 bases and J dropped 1 base, with 12 bases sitting between them. The germline V gene has CDR1 SQVTM and CDR2 ANQGSEA. RNA transcripts gave rise to amplified TCR beta CDR3 regions. Using the HTBI primer set, a first-round RT-PCR was run on the TCR CDR3. TCRdb used MiXCR to reprocess the multiplex PCR reads, holding one entry per CDR3 protein. The profile shows about 690,000 distinct CDR3 sequences, 17% of them singletons. This receptor was taken from a man between 50 and 59 years old with Graves' hyperthyroidism. The chain links TRBV29-1 to TRBJ2-7; possible D gene TRBD1, 5 bases. The sequenced sample consisted of blood. CDR3 region: CSVLIGASYEQYF. CDR3 coding DNA: TGCAGCGTTTTGATAGGGGCATCCTACGAGCAGTACTTC.